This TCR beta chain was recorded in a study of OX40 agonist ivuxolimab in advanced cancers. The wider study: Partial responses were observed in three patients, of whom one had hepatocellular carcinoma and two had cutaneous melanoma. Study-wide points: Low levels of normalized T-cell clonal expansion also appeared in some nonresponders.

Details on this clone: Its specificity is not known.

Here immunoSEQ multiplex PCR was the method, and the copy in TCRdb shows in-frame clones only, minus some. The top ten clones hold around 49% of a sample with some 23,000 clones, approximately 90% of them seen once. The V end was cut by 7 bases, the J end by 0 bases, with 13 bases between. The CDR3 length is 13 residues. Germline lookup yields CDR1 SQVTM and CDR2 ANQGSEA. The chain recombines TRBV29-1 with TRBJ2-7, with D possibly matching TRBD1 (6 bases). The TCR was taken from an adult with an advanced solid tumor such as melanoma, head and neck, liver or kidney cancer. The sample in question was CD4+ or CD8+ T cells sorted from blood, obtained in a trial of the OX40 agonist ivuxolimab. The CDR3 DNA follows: TGCAGCGCCGAAGGGGGAAACTCCTACGAGCAGTACTTC. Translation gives CSAEGGNSYEQYF.